This T cell receptor (beta chain) was retrieved from a study of shared clonotypes between healthy human individuals. General study points: Clonotype sharing among donors was thought likely to change with sequencing depth.

Note on this clone: Its antigen is as yet unknown.

The germline V and J ends were trimmed by 0 bases and 0 bases, with 7 bases remaining between them. The CDR3 is made up of 15 amino acids. Germline CDR1 and CDR2: KGHSH and LQKENI. About 30,000 T cell genomes, or roughly 180 ng DNA, went into the sorted-subset replicate PCRs. Measured with immunoSEQ multiplex PCR; TCRdb has only the in-frame clones, and not every one. The sample shows about 600,000 clones, about 96% of them seen only once. The rearrangement uses TRBV18 and TRBJ2-3, with D unclear. This sequence originates from a woman aged 25 to 39 in good health. Sequenced material: naive CD4+ T cells sorted from blood. Stated subset: CD45RA+ positively selected. CDR3 DNA: TGTGCCAGCTCACCACCTGGGTCGAGCACAGATACGCAGTATTTT. Its translation is CASSPPGSSTDTQYF.